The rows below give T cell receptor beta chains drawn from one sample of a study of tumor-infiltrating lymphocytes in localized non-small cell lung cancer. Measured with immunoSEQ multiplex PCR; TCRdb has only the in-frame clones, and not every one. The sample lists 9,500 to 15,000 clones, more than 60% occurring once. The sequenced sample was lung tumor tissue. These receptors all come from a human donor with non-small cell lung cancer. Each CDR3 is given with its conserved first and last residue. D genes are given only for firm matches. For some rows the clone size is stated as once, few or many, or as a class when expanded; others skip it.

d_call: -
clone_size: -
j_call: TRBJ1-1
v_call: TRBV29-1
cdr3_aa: CSVEGVGNTEAFF
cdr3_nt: TGCAGCGTTGAAGGGGTAGGAAACACTGAAGCTTTCTTT

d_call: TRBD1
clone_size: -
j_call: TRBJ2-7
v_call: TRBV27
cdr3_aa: CASSLSQGAGEQYF
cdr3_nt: TGTGCCAGCAGTTTATCCCAGGGGGCGGGGGAGCAGTACTTC

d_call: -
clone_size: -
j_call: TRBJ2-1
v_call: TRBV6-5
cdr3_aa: CASRGAYNEQFF
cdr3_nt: TGTGCCAGCAGGGGTGCCTACAATGAGCAGTTCTTC

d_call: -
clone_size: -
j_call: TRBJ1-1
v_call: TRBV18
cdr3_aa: CASSRKMGQDTEAFF
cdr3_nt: TGTGCCAGCTCACGCAAAATGGGACAAGACACTGAAGCTTTCTTT

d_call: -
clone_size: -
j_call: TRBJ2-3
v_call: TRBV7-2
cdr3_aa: CASSLTGIFTDTQYF
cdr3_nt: TGTGCCAGCAGCCTTACGGGGATTTTCACAGATACGCAGTATTTT

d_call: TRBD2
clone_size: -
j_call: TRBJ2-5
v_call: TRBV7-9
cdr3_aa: CASSPLAGGPGETQYF
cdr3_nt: TGTGCCAGCAGCCCGCTAGCGGGGGGGCCTGGGGAGACCCAGTACTTC

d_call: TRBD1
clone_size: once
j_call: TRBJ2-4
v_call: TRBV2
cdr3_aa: CASRGRGDTSNIQYF
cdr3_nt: TGTGCCAGTAGGGGGCGAGGGGATACTTCAAACATTCAGTACTTC

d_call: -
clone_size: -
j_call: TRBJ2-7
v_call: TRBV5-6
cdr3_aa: CASSLAYEQYF
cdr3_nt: TGTGCCAGCAGCTTGGCCTACGAGCAGTACTTC

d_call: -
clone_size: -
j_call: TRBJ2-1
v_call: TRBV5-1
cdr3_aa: CASSSLSTTYNEQFF
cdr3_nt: TGCGCCAGCAGCTCCCTCTCGACTACTTACAATGAGCAGTTCTTC

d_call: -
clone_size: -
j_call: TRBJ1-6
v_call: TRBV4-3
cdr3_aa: CASSQVFAPNNSPLHF
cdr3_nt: TGCGCCAGCAGCCAAGTATTTGCACCGAATAATTCACCCCTCCACTTT

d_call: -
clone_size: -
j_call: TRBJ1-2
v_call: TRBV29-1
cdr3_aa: CSVGDYYGYTF
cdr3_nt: TGCAGCGTGGGCGACTACTATGGCTACACCTTC

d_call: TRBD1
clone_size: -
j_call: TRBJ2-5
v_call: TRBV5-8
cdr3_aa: CASSLGTRQGYQETQYF
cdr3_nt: TGTGCCAGCAGCTTGGGGACCAGACAGGGGTACCAAGAGACCCAGTACTTC

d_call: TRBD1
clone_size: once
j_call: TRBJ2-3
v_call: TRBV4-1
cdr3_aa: CASSPGTADTDTQYF
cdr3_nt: TGCGCCAGCAGCCCAGGGACAGCCGACACAGATACGCAGTATTTT

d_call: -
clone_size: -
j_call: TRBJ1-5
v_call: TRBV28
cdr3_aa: CASSSATGKPQHF
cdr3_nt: TGTGCCAGCAGTAGCGCAACAGGGAAGCCCCAGCATTTT

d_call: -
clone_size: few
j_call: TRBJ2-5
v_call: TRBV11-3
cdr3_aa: CASSRTVQETQYF
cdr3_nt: TGTGCCAGCAGTAGGACGGTCCAAGAGACCCAGTACTTC

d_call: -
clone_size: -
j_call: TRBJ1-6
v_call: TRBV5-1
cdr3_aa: CASSEKGDLGSPLHF
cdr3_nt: TGCGCCAGCAGCGAGAAGGGGGATCTAGGTTCACCCCTCCACTTT

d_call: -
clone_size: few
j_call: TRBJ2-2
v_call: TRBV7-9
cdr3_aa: CASSPPPSTTTGELFF
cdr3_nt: TGTGCCAGCAGCCCCCCCCCTAGTACAACCACCGGGGAGCTGTTTTTT

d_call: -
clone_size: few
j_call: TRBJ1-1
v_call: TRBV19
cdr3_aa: CATGDYGVDTEAFF
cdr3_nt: TGTGCCACTGGGGATTACGGGGTCGACACTGAAGCTTTCTTT

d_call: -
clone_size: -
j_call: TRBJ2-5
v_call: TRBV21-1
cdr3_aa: CASSEGSEETQYF
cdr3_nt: TGTGCCAGCAGCGAGGGATCGGAAGAGACCCAGTACTTC

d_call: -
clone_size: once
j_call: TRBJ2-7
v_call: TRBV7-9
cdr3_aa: CASSLTLGEQYF
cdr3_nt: TGTGCCAGCAGCTTAACACTGGGGGAGCAGTACTTC

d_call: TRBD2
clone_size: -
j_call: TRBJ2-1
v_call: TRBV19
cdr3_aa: CASSMVRAGAYEQFF
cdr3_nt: TGTGCCAGTAGTATGGTTAGGGCGGGAGCCTATGAGCAGTTCTTC

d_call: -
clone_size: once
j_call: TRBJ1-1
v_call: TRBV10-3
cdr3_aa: CAISDPAGRTTEAFF
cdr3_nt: TGTGCCATCAGTGACCCAGCAGGGAGGACCACTGAAGCTTTCTTT

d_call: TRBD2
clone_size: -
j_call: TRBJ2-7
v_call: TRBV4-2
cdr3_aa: CASSQGFAGSGRDVEQYF
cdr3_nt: TGTGCCAGCAGCCAAGGGTTTGCGGGTAGCGGGAGGGATGTCGAGCAGTACTTC

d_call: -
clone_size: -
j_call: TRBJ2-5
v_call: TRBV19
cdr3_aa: CASSMGETQYF
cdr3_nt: TGTGCCAGTAGTATGGGGGAGACCCAGTACTTC

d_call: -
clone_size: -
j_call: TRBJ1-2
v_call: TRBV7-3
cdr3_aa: CASSLRGQGPLTF
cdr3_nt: TGTGCCAGCAGCTTAAGGGGCCAGGGGCCTTTGACCTTC

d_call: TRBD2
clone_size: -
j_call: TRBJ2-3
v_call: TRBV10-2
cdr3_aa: CASSLAGIADTQYF
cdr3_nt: TGCGCCAGCAGTCTAGCGGGAATAGCAGATACGCAGTATTTT

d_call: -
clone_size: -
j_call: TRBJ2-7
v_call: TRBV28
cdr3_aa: CASSFSPIGTDAEQYF
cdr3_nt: TGTGCCAGCAGTTTCTCCCCCATCGGAACCGACGCCGAGCAGTACTTC

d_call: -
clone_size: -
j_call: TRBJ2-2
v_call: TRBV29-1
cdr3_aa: CSALAGADTGELFF
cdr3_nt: TGCAGCGCCCTAGCAGGGGCGGACACCGGGGAGCTGTTTTTT

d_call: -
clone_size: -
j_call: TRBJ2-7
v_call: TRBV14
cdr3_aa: CASSGQRGVEQYF
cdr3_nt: TGTGCCAGCAGCGGGCAGAGGGGCGTCGAGCAGTACTTC

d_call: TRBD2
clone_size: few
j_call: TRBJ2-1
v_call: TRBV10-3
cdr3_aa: CAIIAGDYNEQFF
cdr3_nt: TGTGCCATCATAGCGGGGGATTACAATGAGCAGTTCTTC

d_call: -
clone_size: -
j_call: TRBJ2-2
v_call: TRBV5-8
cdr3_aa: CASSIGNLNTGELFF
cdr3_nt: TGTGCCAGCAGCATCGGGAACCTGAACACCGGGGAGCTGTTTTTT

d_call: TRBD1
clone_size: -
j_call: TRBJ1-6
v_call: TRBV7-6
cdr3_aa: CASSAAQGVTSPLHF
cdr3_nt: TGTGCCAGCAGCGCGGCGCAGGGGGTTACTTCACCCCTCCACTTT

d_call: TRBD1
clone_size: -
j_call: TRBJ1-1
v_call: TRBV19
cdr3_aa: CASSATGITEAFF
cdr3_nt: TGTGCCAGTAGTGCGACAGGGATCACTGAAGCTTTCTTT

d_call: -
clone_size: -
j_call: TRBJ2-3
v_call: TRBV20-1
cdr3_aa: CSARLPDTQYF
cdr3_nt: TGCAGTGCTCGACTCCCAGATACGCAGTATTTT

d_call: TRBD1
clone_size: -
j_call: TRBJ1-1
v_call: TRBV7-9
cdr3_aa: CASSDNLGQSTEAFF
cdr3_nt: TGTGCCAGCAGCGATAATCTGGGACAGAGCACTGAAGCTTTCTTT

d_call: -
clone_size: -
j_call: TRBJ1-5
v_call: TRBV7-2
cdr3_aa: CASSLWRDQPQHF
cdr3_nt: TGTGCCAGCAGCTTATGGAGGGATCAGCCCCAGCATTTT

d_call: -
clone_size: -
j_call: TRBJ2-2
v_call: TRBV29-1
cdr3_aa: CSIYRAANTGELFF
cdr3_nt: TGCAGCATCTACAGGGCCGCGAACACCGGGGAGCTGTTTTTT

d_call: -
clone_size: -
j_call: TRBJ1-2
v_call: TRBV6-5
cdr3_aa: CASSSPTENYGYTF
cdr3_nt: TGTGCCAGCAGTAGCCCGACCGAGAACTATGGCTACACCTTC

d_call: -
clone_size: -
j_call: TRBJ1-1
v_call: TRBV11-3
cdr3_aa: CASSLWTYTEAFF
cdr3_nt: TGTGCCAGCAGCTTATGGACCTACACTGAAGCTTTCTTT

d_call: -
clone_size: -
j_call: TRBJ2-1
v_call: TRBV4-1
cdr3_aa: CASSQDGTTYNEQFF
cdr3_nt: TGCGCCAGCAGCCAAGATGGGACAACCTACAATGAGCAGTTCTTC

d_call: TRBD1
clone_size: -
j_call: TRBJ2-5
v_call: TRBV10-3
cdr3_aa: CAISGTGQETQYF
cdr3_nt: TGTGCCATCAGCGGGACAGGCCAAGAGACCCAGTACTTC

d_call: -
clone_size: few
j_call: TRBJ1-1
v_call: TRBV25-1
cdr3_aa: CASSEFRGEAFF
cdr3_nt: TGTGCCAGCAGTGAATTTCGTGGGGAAGCTTTCTTT

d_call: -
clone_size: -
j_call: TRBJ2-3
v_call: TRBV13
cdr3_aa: CASSFFGGTDTQYF
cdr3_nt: TGTGCCAGCAGCTTTTTTGGGGGGACAGATACGCAGTATTTT

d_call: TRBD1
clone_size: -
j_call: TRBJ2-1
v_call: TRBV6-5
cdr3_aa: CASRVADRGGNEQFF
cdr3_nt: TGTGCCAGCAGAGTAGCCGACAGGGGGGGAAATGAGCAGTTCTTC

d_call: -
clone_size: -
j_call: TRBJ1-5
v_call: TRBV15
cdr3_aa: CATSRDRATRSNQPQHF
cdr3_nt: TGTGCCACCAGCAGAGATCGGGCCACACGTAGCAATCAGCCCCAGCATTTT

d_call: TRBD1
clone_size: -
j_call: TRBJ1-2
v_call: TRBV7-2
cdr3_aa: CASSALQGALAGYTF
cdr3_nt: TGTGCCAGCAGCGCATTACAGGGGGCGCTTGCTGGCTACACCTTC

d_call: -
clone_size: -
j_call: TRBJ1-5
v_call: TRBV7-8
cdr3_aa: CASSLLGGNSNQPQHF
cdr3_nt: TGTGCCAGCAGCTTATTGGGCGGAAATAGCAATCAGCCCCAGCATTTT

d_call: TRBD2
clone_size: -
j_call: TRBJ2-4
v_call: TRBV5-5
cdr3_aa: CASSPILSGGAKNIQYF
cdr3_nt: TGTGCCAGCAGCCCAATCTTATCCGGGGGGGCCAAAAACATTCAGTACTTC